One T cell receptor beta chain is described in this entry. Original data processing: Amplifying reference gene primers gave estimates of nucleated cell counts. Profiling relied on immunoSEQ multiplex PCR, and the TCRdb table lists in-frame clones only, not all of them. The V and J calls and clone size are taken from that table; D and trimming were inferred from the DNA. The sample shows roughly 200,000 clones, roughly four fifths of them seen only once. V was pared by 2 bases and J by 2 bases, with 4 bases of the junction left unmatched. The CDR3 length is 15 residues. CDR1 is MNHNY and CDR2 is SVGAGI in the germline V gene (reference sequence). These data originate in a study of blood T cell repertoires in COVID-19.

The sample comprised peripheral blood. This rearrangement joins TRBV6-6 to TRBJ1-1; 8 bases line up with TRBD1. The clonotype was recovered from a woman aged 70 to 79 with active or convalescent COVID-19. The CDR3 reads CASSYTGGSNTEAFF. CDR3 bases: TGTGCCAGCAGTTACACAGGGGGGTCCAACACTGAAGCTTTCTTT.